This T cell receptor beta chain was documented in a study of T cell responses to AZD1222 COVID-19 vaccine (dated by TCRdb to the early 2020s). Study-level background: AZD1222 recipients whose second dose came at about 4 weeks and those whose second dose came at about 12 weeks were combined into one group, since spike-specific TCR depth and breadth did not differ between the two schedules. A total of just over 230 trial participants underwent TCR sequencing, of whom under 220 had received two doses of AZD1222 and around 25 had received two doses of the MenACWY control vaccine. Enrollment into the trials was organized by age into subgroups of 18-55, 56-69 and 70-plus years, and those subgroups contained around 150, 28 and 57 TCR-sequenced participants, respectively.

In this sample, this clone turned up once. What this receptor recognizes is not known. It has no much larger one-base neighbor in the sample; base qualities were not kept. Beyond this particular receptor, the publication reports: Because no samples from the day 14 peak response were available, repertoires could be characterized only after the peak T cell response. After two AZD1222 doses, spike-specific TCR breadth and depth were significantly higher than at day 0 and than in MenACWY recipients. Participants were mostly white British, with more females than males. The authors suggested clonal diversity may have been underestimated. CD4 TCRs associated with the vaccine covered the entire spike protein, and the dominant responses were in regions 160-218 and 743-854. Conclusions about previously exposed vaccinees are limited because only five to seven AZD1222 recipients were SARS-CoV-2 seropositive at baseline. Reportedly, almost half of the unique spike-specific TCRs recognized epitopes lying outside the regions that are mutated in the B.1.351 and B.1.1.7 variants. The 56-69-year group was small, and its depth increase did not reach significance, likely because of low power.

The time point label here, explained by the study, means: baseline before first vaccination. Samples from vaccinated people were obtained from the UK trials COV001 and COV002, which included a single-blind randomized controlled phase 2/3 trial of AZD1222 (ChAdOx1 nCoV-19) in healthy adults. For TCRbeta chain sequencing, PBMC samples from trial participants were taken at day 0 and at day 28 after the second dose. The germline V gene provides CDR1 SGDLS and CDR2 YYNGEE. From cysteine to phenylalanine, the CDR3 is 15 amino acids long. Only CDR3 DNA is held: 45 bases, read in frame from base 1. At the junction V is shortened by 4 bases and J by 9 bases; bases outside the gene matches: 12. The CDR3 regions of human TCRbeta chains were analyzed by immunosequencing. In the source study's methods: TCRs in the repertoires were compared against a reference library of SARS-CoV-2-specific TCRs that had been generated with the MIRA antigen-specificity platform. Breadth was defined as the fraction of unique TCRs that were SARS-CoV-2-associated. Depth was defined as the fraction of total T cells that were SARS-CoV-2-associated. Each spike-specific TCR was assigned to its reactive spike region and to a CD4 or CD8 class using the MIRA data. Log10-transformed breadth and depth values were compared by one-way ANOVA with Sidak's multiple comparisons tests. TCRdb obtained this table from immuneACCESS and retained in-frame rearrangements with V and J assigned. These tables miss some clones; where compared with another copy, unresolved V genes account for less than half of the shortfall, and the remainder is unexplained. V, J and clone size reflect that table, while D and trimming were determined from the DNA. The sample table shows 140,000 to 150,000 clones, and around 89% are seen once. The top ten hold around 15% of the sample.

Recombination linked TRBV9 to TRBJ2-1, and TRBD2 aligns with 8 junction nucleotides. The sample here was peripheral blood, taken on day 0 of AZD1222 vaccination. This clonotype was sampled from an adult in good health. The CDR3 region: CASSPPALAGVEQFF. The DNA sequence is TGTGCCAGCAGCCCACCAGCGCTAGCGGGTGTTGAGCAGTTCTTC.